Detailed here is one TCR beta chain. Cells were sorted from thawed PBMC rested overnight and stained with GMM-loaded CD1B tetramer, viability dye and anti-CD3. CD1B tetramers were loaded with Rhodococcus equi-derived C32 glucose monomycolate. Tetramer-sorted PBMC had been CD14 monocyte-depleted before freezing. The data originate from a study of T cells in tuberculosis. The method was immunoSEQ multiplex PCR; TCRdb's version includes in-frame clones alone and lacks a portion of them. The data show about 58,000 clones, approximately 85% seen once. Between the trimmed V and J ends, which lost 4 bases and 1 base, there was a span of 21 bases. The CDR3 has 17 amino acids. The germline CDR1 and CDR2 sequences are SGHDT and YYEEEE.

The sequencing sample was made of CD1b-GMM tetramer-negative cells sorted from PBMCs. This TCR was recovered from an adult woman with latent tuberculosis. The chain carries TRBV5-6 and TRBJ2-7; a weak D match, TRBD2 (6 bases). CDR3 DNA sequence: TGTGCCAGCAGCCCGGGAGCGGTTAGCGATATATCCTACGAGCAGTACTTC. Its translation: CASSPGAVSDISYEQYF.